This T cell receptor beta chain was sequenced during a study of blood T cell repertoires in COVID-19. Study-wide context: Some COVID-19 samples were acute and others convalescent; all came from the United States, Italy and Spain. PBMCs, B-cell-depleted T cells, or T cells provided the cDNA or gDNA that made up the material.

Authors' methods: Amplification from reference gene primers served as the basis for estimated nucleated cell counts. Profiled with immunoSEQ multiplex PCR; TCRdb holds only in-frame clones, not every one. V and J calls and clone size are copied from that table; D and trimming were computed from the DNA. The profile covers roughly 71,000 clones, with 85% appearing a single time and 23% taken by the ten largest. The sample consisted of peripheral blood. The clonotype originates from a man between 50 and 59 years old with acute or convalescent COVID-19.

The CDR3 reads CASSESWGTSFRETQYF. In nucleotides, the CDR3 is TGCGCCAGCAGTGAGTCCTGGGGGACTAGCTTTCGGGAGACCCAGTACTTC. V is TRBV10-2 and J is TRBJ2-5, with 9 bases that match TRBD2. The V and J ends lost 0 bases and 5 bases, in that order; junction bases with no gene match: 10. The V gene's germline CDR1 is WSHSY and CDR2 SAAADI. The CDR3 contains 17 residues.